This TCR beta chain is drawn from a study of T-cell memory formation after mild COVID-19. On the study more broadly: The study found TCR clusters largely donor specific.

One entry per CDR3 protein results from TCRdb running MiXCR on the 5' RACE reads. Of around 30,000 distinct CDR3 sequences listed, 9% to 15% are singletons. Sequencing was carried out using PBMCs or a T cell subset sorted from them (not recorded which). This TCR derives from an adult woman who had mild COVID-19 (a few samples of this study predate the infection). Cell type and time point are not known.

CDR3 DNA: TGTGCCAGCAGCTTCCAGGGGGCAGCCGGGGAGCTGTTTTTT. Translated: CASSFQGAAGELFF. V usage is TRBV7-9 and J usage is TRBJ2-2; 8 bases agree with TRBD1. Germline trimming cut 3 bases from V and 6 bases from J; bases unmatched to any gene: 3. The germline V gene has CDR1 SEHNR and CDR2 FQNEAQ (reference sequence). The CDR3 covers 14 residues.